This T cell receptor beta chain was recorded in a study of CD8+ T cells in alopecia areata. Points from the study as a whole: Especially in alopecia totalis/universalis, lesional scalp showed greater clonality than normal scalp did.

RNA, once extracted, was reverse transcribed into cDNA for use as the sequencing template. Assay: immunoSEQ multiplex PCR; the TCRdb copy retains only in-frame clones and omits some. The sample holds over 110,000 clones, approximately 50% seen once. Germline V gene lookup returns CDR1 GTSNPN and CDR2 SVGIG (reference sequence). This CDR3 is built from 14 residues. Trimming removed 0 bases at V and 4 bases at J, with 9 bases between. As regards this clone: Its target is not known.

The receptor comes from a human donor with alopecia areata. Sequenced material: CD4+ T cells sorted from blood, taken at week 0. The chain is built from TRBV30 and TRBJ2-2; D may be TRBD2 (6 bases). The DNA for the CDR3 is TGTGCCTGGAGTGTAGCGGGCGGCACCGGGGAGCTGTTTTTT. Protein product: CAWSVAGGTGELFF. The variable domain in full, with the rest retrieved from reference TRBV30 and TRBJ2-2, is SQTIHQWPATLVQPVGSPLSLECTVEGTSNPNLYWYRQAAGRGLQLLFYSVGIGQISSEVPQNLSASRPQDRQFILSSKKLLLSDSGFYLCAWSVAGGTGELFFGEGSRLTVL.